The 25 T cell receptor beta chains presented below share a single source sample, sequenced in a study of a mutant IDH1 vaccine in newly diagnosed glioma. Time point of the sample: baseline, week 1 (first vaccination visit). Stated treatment: pre-vaccination baseline after standard-of-care therapy. Libraries were prepared by immunoSEQ multiplex PCR; TCRdb keeps only in-frame clonotypes and omits some of them. The table includes nearly 15,000 clones, 80% to 90% detected once. The specimen was PBMCs, collected from a glioma patient treated with radiotherapy, temozolomide or both. Source of these receptors: a woman aged 40 to 50 with glioma. Some clones in this sample may be carry-over from other donors' samples.

This sequence joins TRBV30 and TRBJ2-4; D gene uncertain. The CDR3 runs 14 residues. Per germline, CDR1 GTSNPN and CDR2 SVGIG (reference sequence). The germline V and J ends were trimmed by 1 base and 7 bases, with 14 bases remaining between them. Here the CDR3 DNA reads TGTGCCTGGAGTGGAAACACCCTGGGTAACATTCAGTACTTC. Protein: CAWSGNTLGNIQYF.

The rearrangement links TRBV19 to TRBJ2-3; the D gene is possibly TRBD2 (6 bases). V lost 3 bases, J lost 3 bases, and 13 bases lay in between. This CDR3 has 15 residues. Per germline, CDR1 LNHDA and CDR2 SQIVND (reference sequence). DNA for the CDR3: TGTGCCAGTAGTATTCTCCCGGGAGCGACAGATACGCAGTATTTT. It encodes CASSILPGATDTQYF.

The gene calls are TRBV29-1 and TRBJ1-2; D gene ambiguous. V gave up 6 bases and J gave up 4 bases, with 15 bases separating them. The CDR3 totals 13 residues. The germline CDR1 and CDR2 sequences are SQVTM and ANQGSEA. The DNA for the CDR3 is TGCAGCGTCCGACACCAAACCACCTATGGCTACACCTTC. Protein product: CSVRHQTTYGYTF.

This chain links TRBV5-1 with TRBJ2-1; 7 bases are shared with TRBD2. Germline V gene data show CDR1 as SGHRS and CDR2 as YFSETQ. The CDR3 loop spans 14 amino acids. Trimming removed 1 base from V and 8 bases from J; junction bases left unmatched: 6. The CDR3 here is CASSLWRESDEQFF. CDR3 coding DNA: TGCGCCAGCAGCTTGTGGCGGGAGAGCGATGAGCAGTTCTTC.

V usage is TRBV30 and J usage is TRBJ1-5, with D unresolved. V lost 1 base and J 7 bases, leaving 14 bases between the germline ends. The CDR3 length is 14 residues. Germline loops: CDR1 GTSNPN, CDR2 SVGIG (reference sequence). The CDR3 reads CAWSAQASRQPQHF. CDR3 sequence (DNA): TGTGCCTGGAGTGCCCAGGCCTCCCGGCAGCCCCAGCATTTT.

The chain carries TRBV27 and TRBJ2-3, with D unresolved. Trimming took off 5 bases at V and 6 bases at J, with 9 bases between the two ends. CDR1 is MNHEY and CDR2 is SMNVEV in the germline V gene (reference sequence). There are 12 residues in the CDR3. This CDR3 is CASSNGMDTQYF. The CDR3 region has the DNA TGTGCCAGCAGTAATGGGATGGATACGCAGTATTTT.

This clone was detected only once. This chain uses TRBV2 with TRBJ1-2; 12 bases fit TRBD1. The CDR3 is made up of 18 amino acids. The V segment lost 4 bases and the J segment 3 bases; nucleotides outside the gene matches: 12. Per germline, CDR1 SNHLY and CDR2 FYNNEI. CDR3 amino acids: CASSVARDRGLLYYGYTF. The CDR3 DNA follows: TGTGCCAGCAGTGTGGCTAGGGACAGGGGGCTTCTGTACTATGGCTACACCTTC.

The V call is TRBV6-1, the J call TRBJ2-5, with 9 bases that match TRBD2. This CDR3 is built from 14 residues. V lost 4 bases and J lost 3; bases outside the gene matches: 3. Germline V gene lookup returns CDR1 MNHNS and CDR2 SASEGT. CDR3 sequence reads: CASSGQRGEETQYF. The CDR3 region has the DNA TGTGCCAGCAGTGGCCAGCGGGGGGAAGAGACCCAGTACTTC.

This chain links TRBV4-1 with TRBJ1-2; 12 nucleotides agree with TRBD1. The junction had 7 bases not matched to a gene; V was cut back by 4 bases and J by 1 base. CDR3 size: 17 residues. Germline V gives CDR1 MGHRA, CDR2 YSYEKL. DNA for the CDR3: TGCGCCAGCAGCCGGGGGACAGGGGGCGCACGTAACTATGGCTACACCTTC. Translating gives CASSRGTGGARNYGYTF.

This rearrangement joins TRBV28 to TRBJ1-4; D unresolved. With 8 bases removed from V and 0 bases from J, the gap between germline ends came to 13 bases. The CDR3 loop spans 15 amino acids. Germline-derived CDR1 and CDR2 are MDHEN and SYDVKM. In DNA form, the CDR3 reads TGTGCCAGCCGACCGCCCGGGGCAACTAATGAAAAACTGTTTTTT. Translating it yields CASRPPGATNEKLFF.

The chain links TRBV5-5 to TRBJ2-1; D gene ambiguous. Per the germline V gene, CDR1 is SGHKS and CDR2 is YYEKEE (reference sequence). There are 12 residues in the CDR3. Trimming stripped 5 bases from V and 7 bases from J, with 10 bases between. The CDR3, as DNA: TGTGCCAGCAGTCGGGCTCTGAATGAGCAGTTCTTC. This sequence encodes CASSRALNEQFF.

In this sample, this clone turned up once. The chain combines TRBV30 with TRBJ1-3, with D unclear. There are 15 residues in the CDR3. The germline CDR1 and CDR2 sequences are GTSNPN and SVGIG (reference sequence). V lost 5 bases to trimming and J lost 0 bases, with 14 bases between them. CDR3 sequence: CAWDRGRISGNTIYF. The CDR3 nucleotides are TGTGCCTGGGATCGAGGACGGATCTCTGGAAACACCATATATTTT.

This clone was counted a few times. The chain joins TRBV9 to TRBJ2-1; 7 bases map to TRBD2. This CDR3 is built from 16 residues. CDR1 SGDLS and CDR2 YYNGEE come from the germline V gene. The V and J ends lost 2 bases and 4 bases, in that order; junction bases with no gene match: 9. In nucleotides, the CDR3 is TGTGCCAGCAGCGTGACTAGCAGTTTGGGATACAATGAGCAGTTCTTC. Its protein is CASSVTSSLGYNEQFF. Drawing the rest from reference TRBV9 and TRBJ2-1, the complete variable domain is DSGVTQTPKHLITATGQRVTLRCSPRSGDLSVYWYQQSLDQGLQFLIQYYNGEERAKGNILERFSAQQFPDLHSELNLSSLELGDSALYFCASSVTSSLGYNEQFFGPGTRLTVL.

This chain joins TRBV19 and TRBJ1-1; no reliable D call. Per the germline V gene, CDR1 is LNHDA and CDR2 is SQIVND (reference sequence). There are 14 residues in the CDR3. The V gene lost 0 bases and the J gene lost 4 bases, with 9 bases spanning the gap. The DNA for the CDR3 is TGTGCCAGTAGTATAGATCGACGGGGCACTGAAGCTTTCTTT. Its protein is CASSIDRRGTEAFF. The full variable domain, rest sourced from reference TRBV19 and TRBJ1-1, is DGGITQSPKYLFRKEGQNVTLSCEQNLNHDAMYWYRQDPGQGLRLIYYSQIVNDFQKGDIAEGYSVSREKKESFPLTVTSAQKNPTAFYLCASSIDRRGTEAFFGQGTRLTVV.

V and J are TRBV30 and TRBJ2-3; a weak D match, TRBD2 (6 bases). CDR3 length equals 14 residues. The germline CDR1 and CDR2 sequences are GTSNPN and SVGIG (reference sequence). V was cut by 4 bases and J by 2 bases, with 13 bases left in between. CDR3 in amino acids: CAWNDRGNTDTQYF. The CDR3 coding sequence is TGTGCCTGGAACGATCGGGGGAACACAGATACGCAGTATTTT.

The J gene is TRBJ1-1, the V gene TRBV6-6; 9 positions agree with TRBD1. CDR3 length: 14 amino acids. The germline CDR1 and CDR2 sequences are MNHNY and SVGAGI (reference sequence). With V trimmed by 4 bases and J by 4 bases, 4 bases remained unmatched. The CDR3 is CASSSTTGGTEAFF. CDR3 nucleotides: TGTGCCAGCAGTTCCACGACAGGGGGCACTGAAGCTTTCTTT.

The chain has TRBV7-9 and TRBJ2-2, with D possibly matching TRBD2 (5 bases). Germline CDR1 is SEHNR and CDR2 is FQNEAQ (reference sequence). The CDR3 sequence is 15 residues long. Trimming took 8 bases from V and 2 from J, leaving 15 bases between them. CDR3 sequence (DNA): TGTGCCAGCCCCGAGGGTGTACCTAACACCGGGGAGCTGTTTTTT. Amino acids: CASPEGVPNTGELFF.

The chain joins TRBV7-9 to TRBJ1-6, with D uncertain. The germline V and J ends were trimmed by 5 bases and 6 bases, with 14 bases remaining between them. The germline V gene encodes CDR1 SEHNR and CDR2 FQNEAQ (reference sequence). The CDR3 loop spans 15 amino acids. The CDR3, as DNA: TGTGCCAGCAGCGCGGATAGTGCGTTTAATTCACCCCTCCACTTT. Protein sequence: CASSADSAFNSPLHF.

The chain is built from TRBV20-1 and TRBJ2-1; no reliable D call. This CDR3 has 11 amino acids. Per germline, CDR1 DFQATT and CDR2 SNEGSKA (reference sequence). V gave up 0 bases and J gave up 11 bases, with 8 bases separating them. CDR3 DNA: TGCAGTGCTAGAGATCCACCCCAGCAGTTCTTC. Translation gives CSARDPPQQFF.

This chain joins TRBV2 and TRBJ1-2; 11 bases fit TRBD1. Losses at the gene ends were 3 bases for V and 8 bases for J; bases not matched to a gene: 2. CDR3 length: 13 amino acids. Germline CDR1 is SNHLY and CDR2 is FYNNEI. The CDR3 here is CASSDWTGGGYTF. CDR3 coding DNA: TGTGCCAGCAGTGATTGGACAGGGGGCGGCTACACCTTC.

V gene TRBV30 combines with J gene TRBJ1-2, with D tentatively TRBD1 (6 bases). The germline gives CDR1 GTSNPN, CDR2 SVGIG (reference sequence). The CDR3 length is 16 residues. The germline V and J ends were trimmed by 1 base and 8 bases, with 23 bases remaining between them. The CDR3 protein is CAWSGLTGLGPGGYTF. The CDR3 DNA reads TGTGCCTGGAGTGGCCTTACAGGGCTGGGTCCGGGGGGCTACACCTTC. Variable domain in full (rest from reference TRBV30 and TRBJ1-2): SQTIHQWPATLVQPVGSPLSLECTVEGTSNPNLYWYRQAAGRGLQLLFYSVGIGQISSEVPQNLSASRPQDRQFILSSKKLLLSDSGFYLCAWSGLTGLGPGGYTFGSGTRLTVV.

The V and J genes are TRBV27 and TRBJ2-3; 7 nucleotides agree with TRBD2. V shed 2 bases, J shed 6 bases, and the junction held 17 bases outside the gene matches. Germline lookup yields CDR1 MNHEY and CDR2 SMNVEV (reference sequence). CDR3 length: 18 residues. CDR3 nucleotides: TGTGCCAGCAGTTTAAGGGGCGGAATAGGGAGGGGCGGGGATACGCAGTATTTT. It codes for CASSLRGGIGRGGDTQYF.

This rearrangement joins TRBV21-1 to TRBJ1-2. TRBV21-1 is a known pseudogene. The CDR3 consists of 16 residues. CDR3 amino acids: CASSKALAGRDYGYTF. The CDR3 DNA sequence: TGTGCCAGCAGCAAAGCGCTGGCGGGCAGGGACTATGGCTACACCTTC.

The gene calls are TRBV6-5 and TRBJ1-2; perhaps TRBD1 as D (6 bases). V lost 6 bases, J lost 4 bases, and 18 bases lay in between. From germline, CDR1 is MNHEY and CDR2 SVGAGI. CDR3 length: 15 residues. The CDR3, as DNA: TGTGCCAGCAGGCAACCTTTGGGAGGGGGCTATGGCTACACCTTC. Its translation: CASRQPLGGGYGYTF.

Relative to its sample, this clone is medium-sized (0.01 to 0.1%). The rearrangement joins TRBV5-1 to TRBJ2-5; 12 bases line up with TRBD2. The CDR3 contains 16 residues. Per the germline V gene, CDR1 is SGHRS and CDR2 is YFSETQ. The ends lost 0 bases at V and 4 bases at J; junction bases unmatched: 4. The CDR3 loop reads CASSLGTSGMAETQYF. CDR3 bases: TGCGCCAGCAGCTTGGGGACTAGCGGGATGGCAGAGACCCAGTACTTC. The full variable domain, in which reference TRBV5-1 and TRBJ2-5 provide the parts outside the CDR3, is KAGVTQTPRYLIKTRGQQVTLSCSPISGHRSVSWYQQTPGQGLQFLFEYFSETQRNKGNFPGRFSGRQFSNSRSEMNVSTLELGDSALYLCASSLGTSGMAETQYFGPGTRLLVL.